These T cell receptor beta chains were read from a single sample in a study of T cells in localized non-small cell lung cancer. Profiled with immunoSEQ multiplex PCR; TCRdb holds only in-frame clones, not every one. The sample records approximately 63,000 clones, around 90% being singletons. Sequences were derived from peripheral blood, sampled before any cancer treatment. The receptor set was obtained from a man aged 35-75 years with stage I squamous cell lung carcinoma. Each CDR3 is given with its conserved first and last residue. Fields, in order: J gene, V gene, clone size, D gene, CDR3 DNA, CDR3 protein. D genes are given only for firm matches. For some rows the clone size is stated as once, few or many, or as a class when expanded; others skip it.

TRBJ2-7	TRBV7-2	NA	TRBD1	TGTGCCAGCAGCTTAGGTTCAGGGGGTACCTACGAGCAGTACTTC	CASSLGSGGTYEQYF
TRBJ2-3	TRBV2	NA	TRBD2	TGTGCCAGCAGTGAAAACCTAGCGGGAGTGACAGATACGCAGTATTTT	CASSENLAGVTDTQYF
TRBJ2-7	TRBV30	NA	TRBD2	TGTGCCTGCACGGGACTACCTACCGAGCAGTACTTC	CACTGLPTEQYF
TRBJ2-7	TRBV28	NA	TRBD2	TGTGCCAGCAGACCCTCCCGGGAGGTCTACTACGAGCAGTACTTC	CASRPSREVYYEQYF
TRBJ2-7	TRBV28	NA	NA	TGTGCCAGCAGTTCCCATAGCCGAAGTGCCTACTACGAGCAGTACTTC	CASSSHSRSAYYEQYF
TRBJ2-7	TRBV9	NA	NA	TGTGCCAGCTCAAATCCACAGAGCTACGAGCAGTACTTC	CASSNPQSYEQYF
TRBJ1-1	TRBV5-4	NA	NA	TGTGCCAGCACACCCACCGCAGGGATGAACACTGAAGCTTTCTTT	CASTPTAGMNTEAFF
TRBJ1-3	TRBV5-1	few	NA	TGCGCCAGCAGCTTGGAGTCGGTGGGGGCTGGAAACACCATATATTTT	CASSLESVGAGNTIYF
TRBJ1-4	TRBV28	NA	NA	TGTGTCAGCAGTTACATGTCAACTAATGAAAAACTGTTTTTT	CVSSYMSTNEKLFF
TRBJ1-4	TRBV7-9	NA	TRBD1	TGTGCCAGCAGCATGACAGGGGCTAATGAAAAACTGTTTTTT	CASSMTGANEKLFF
TRBJ1-2	TRBV15	NA	NA	TGTGCCACCAGCAGAGGGGACGGATTCTATGGCTACACCTTC	CATSRGDGFYGYTF
TRBJ2-2	TRBV7-2	NA	TRBD2	TGTGCCAGCAGCTTAAGGGGACTAGCCGACACCGGGGAGCTGTTTTTT	CASSLRGLADTGELFF
TRBJ1-5	TRBV7-8	NA	NA	TGTGCCAGCAGCTTAGGAAGGGCAGGGCAGCCCCAGCATTTT	CASSLGRAGQPQHF
TRBJ2-6	TRBV4-3	NA	NA	TGCGCCAGCAGCCAAGAATCGGGGATTGTTACTGGGGCCAACGTCCTGACTTTC	CASSQESGIVTGANVLTF
TRBJ2-1	TRBV4-3	NA	TRBD1	TGCGCCAGCAGCCAGGTAGAGACAGGGGGCTTCCCCTATGAGCAGTTCTTC	CASSQVETGGFPYEQFF
TRBJ2-7	TRBV5-1	NA	TRBD1	TGCGCCAGCAGCTACTCACAGGGGCGCTCCTACGAGCAGTACTTC	CASSYSQGRSYEQYF
TRBJ2-1	TRBV19	NA	TRBD2	TGTGCCAGTGCACTAGGAGCGGGAGGGTCCCATGAGCAGTTCTTC	CASALGAGGSHEQFF
TRBJ2-7	TRBV7-6	NA	TRBD1	TGTGCCAGCAGCTTAGGGACGACAGGGTACTACGAGCAGTACTTC	CASSLGTTGYYEQYF
TRBJ1-2	TRBV19	once	NA	TGTGCCAGTGCTATAACTACAGGACGAGCTAACTATGGCTACACCTTC	CASAITTGRANYGYTF
TRBJ2-2	TRBV14	NA	NA	TGTGCCAGCAGCCCCTCCCCACAACTAGCTCCCGGGGAGCTGTTTTTT	CASSPSPQLAPGELFF
TRBJ2-2	TRBV7-2	NA	TRBD2	TGTGCCAGCAGCCAACGACTAGCGGGACTGAACACCGGGGAGCTGTTTTTT	CASSQRLAGLNTGELFF
TRBJ1-2	TRBV7-2	NA	NA	TGTGCCAGCAGCTTAGTGGCTCTCCAGACGGATGGCTACACCTTC	CASSLVALQTDGYTF
TRBJ2-2	TRBV19	few	NA	TGTGCCAGTAGTGACTTAAATAAGGCCGGGGAGCTGTTTTTT	CASSDLNKAGELFF
TRBJ2-2	TRBV6-5	NA	NA	TGTGCCAGCAGTCAGGGGAAGGTTCACACCGGGGAGCTGTTTTTT	CASSQGKVHTGELFF
TRBJ2-1	TRBV27	NA	TRBD2	TGTGCCAGCAGTTCCCGGGCTAGCGGGAGAGATGAGCAGTTCTTC	CASSSRASGRDEQFF
TRBJ1-5	TRBV6-6	NA	NA	TGTGCCAGCAGGCAGGGAACCAATCAGCCCCAGCATTTT	CASRQGTNQPQHF
TRBJ2-7	TRBV18	NA	TRBD1	TGTGCCAGCTCATCCCGACAGGGTACGCTTACGGGAGAGCAGTACTTC	CASSSRQGTLTGEQYF
TRBJ2-1	TRBV28	NA	TRBD2	TGTGCCAGCAGTTTAATCCTAGCGGGAGTTGGAAATGAGCAGTTCTTC	CASSLILAGVGNEQFF
TRBJ1-1	TRBV27	NA	NA	TGTGCCAGCAGTTTCAACGGGATGAACACTGAAGCTTTCTTT	CASSFNGMNTEAFF
TRBJ2-6	TRBV30	NA	NA	TGTGCCTGGACCTTAGGAGATGCTGGGGCCAACGTCCTGACTTTC	CAWTLGDAGANVLTF
TRBJ1-3	TRBV6-1	few	NA	TGTGCCAGCAGTGAAGGGCGGAGCTCTGGAAACACCATATATTTT	CASSEGRSSGNTIYF
TRBJ2-1	TRBV7-3	few	TRBD2	TGTGCCAGCAGCTCCGGGACTAGCGATTACAATGAGCAGTTCTTC	CASSSGTSDYNEQFF
TRBJ2-3	TRBV7-3	once	TRBD2	TGTGCCAGCAGCTACGGACTAGCTAGAGATACGCAGTATTTT	CASSYGLARDTQYF
TRBJ1-2	TRBV19	NA	NA	TGTGCCAGTAGTATCGGGGTCAACTATGGCTACACCTTC	CASSIGVNYGYTF
TRBJ2-1	TRBV5-1	NA	NA	TGCGCCAGCAGCCCCCCAGGCGGTTCCTACAATGAGCAGTTCTTC	CASSPPGGSYNEQFF
TRBJ2-1	TRBV5-1	NA	TRBD2	TGCGCCAGCAGCTCCTGGACTAGCCGCAATGAGCAGTTCTTC	CASSSWTSRNEQFF
TRBJ2-3	TRBV5-4	NA	TRBD2	TGTGCCAGCAGCTTAGCGGGAGTTGGGAGAGGTACGCAGTATTTT	CASSLAGVGRGTQYF
TRBJ2-1	TRBV28	NA	TRBD2	TGTGCCAGCAATCGGCGGGAGGTCTTTGAGCAGTTCTTC	CASNRREVFEQFF
TRBJ2-1	TRBV7-3	NA	NA	TGTGCCAGCAGCTTAGACAGGTGGTCCTACAATGAGCAGTTCTTC	CASSLDRWSYNEQFF
TRBJ2-3	TRBV5-1	NA	TRBD2	TGCGCCAGCAGCTTAGGACTAGCGGGAGACCACACAGATACGCAGTATTTT	CASSLGLAGDHTDTQYF
TRBJ2-3	TRBV18	NA	TRBD1	TGTGCCAGCTCCCGGGTTACTGCGGACAGGGGCGAAAAGTATTTT	CASSRVTADRGEKYF
TRBJ2-5	TRBV19	NA	NA	TGTGCCAGTAGTATCTCCCCTAGCCAAGAGACCCAGTACTTC	CASSISPSQETQYF